This T cell receptor (beta chain) stems from a study of CD8 T cells in Susac syndrome. J was trimmed by 2 bases and V by 0 bases; bases with no gene match: 16. Germline V gene data show CDR1 as LGHNA and CDR2 as YNFKEQ. This CDR3 has 20 amino acids. An amount of RNA that ranged from about 0.45 to 1 ug was reverse transcribed with random hexamers. TCR beta CDR3 was amplified by immunoSEQ covering 54 Vbeta and 13 Jbeta. TCRdb analysed the immunoSEQ multiplex PCR reads with MiXCR anew, one entry per CDR3 protein. The sample has some 150,000 distinct CDR3 sequences, 95% seen once. Input material: CD4+ T cells from PBMCs. The TCR comes from a human donor with Susac syndrome. The chain uses TRBV4-2 and TRBJ2-7, with 10 positions matching TRBD1. CDR3 amino acids: CASSQDVVLGTGDLTYEQYF. For the CDR3, the DNA is TGTGCCAGCAGCCAAGATGTCGTCCTAGGGACAGGGGATCTGACCTACGAGCAGTACTTC.